These T cell receptor beta chains were read from a single sample in a study of blood T cell repertoires in COVID-19. The assay was immunoSEQ multiplex PCR, and TCRdb's table has in-frame clones only and misses some. The sample contains 150,000 to 200,000 clones, around 76% of which appear only once. Sequencing was done on a sample of PBMCs or T cells enriched from blood (not recorded which). These receptors came from a woman aged 50 to 60 with acute COVID-19. Both conserved end residues are part of each CDR3. A D gene is named only where the DNA matches it firmly. The size field is filled for only some rows; it gives once, few, many or a size class.

.	TRBV3-1/TRBV3-2	TRBJ1-1	.	TGTGCCAGCAGCCGCAAAGTAACGCTTACAACAGCTTTCTTT	CASSRKVTLTTAFF
TRBD2	TRBV18	TRBJ2-3	.	TGTGCCAGCTCATCGGGACTAGCCGACACAGATACGCAGTATTTT	CASSSGLADTDTQYF
.	TRBV7-8	TRBJ1-5	.	TGTGCCAGCAGCCCGGGGCGGGGTATGGGTCAGCCCCAGCATTTT	CASSPGRGMGQPQHF
.	TRBV5-1	TRBJ1-5	.	TGCGCCAGCAGCGTGCTGGGGGCGCAGGGTCAGCCCCAGCATTTT	CASSVLGAQGQPQHF
TRBD1	TRBV7-2	TRBJ1-6	.	TGTGCCAGCAGCAGAAGCTGGGACAGTGGGTCACCCCTCCACTTT	CASSRSWDSGSPLHF
.	TRBV5-1	TRBJ1-5	.	TGCGCCAGCAGCTTGGGGTTCGGGGAACAGCCCCAGCATTTT	CASSLGFGEQPQHF
.	TRBV6-2/TRBV6-3	TRBJ1-3	once	TGTGCCAGCAGTAACCAGGGGTTCTCTGGAAACACCATATATTTT	CASSNQGFSGNTIYF
TRBD2	TRBV19	TRBJ2-4	.	TGTGCCAGTAGTGGGGCGGGGGTAGCCAAAAACATTCAGTACTTC	CASSGAGVAKNIQYF
.	TRBV19	TRBJ1-2	.	TGTGCCAGTAGTATTCAGTTTGACTATGGCTACACCTTC	CASSIQFDYGYTF
.	TRBV7-9	TRBJ1-1	.	TGTGCCAGCAGATACGCGGTGGATACCGCTGAAGCTTTCTTT	CASRYAVDTAEAFF
TRBD1	TRBV7-3	TRBJ1-5	once	TGTGCCAGCAGCAACACCGCCCCGACAGGGAGGAAAAAAAATCAGCCCCAGCATTTT	CASSNTAPTGRKKNQPQHF
.	TRBV29-1	TRBJ1-2	few	TGCAGCGTGCCCGGGGACACGGGACGGTTTGGCTACACCTTC	CSVPGDTGRFGYTF
.	TRBV9	TRBJ2-3	once	TGTGCCAGCAGCGCGGGGGCAGATACGCAGTATTTT	CASSAGADTQYF
.	TRBV28	TRBJ1-3	.	TGTGCCAGCAGTTTACAAGGACAGAACACCATATATTTT	CASSLQGQNTIYF
.	TRBV5-6	TRBJ1-2	few	TGTGCCAGCAGCTTGGTTCTGGGGGCCCCGGCTAACTATGGCTACACCTTC	CASSLVLGAPANYGYTF
TRBD1	TRBV30	TRBJ2-5	.	TGTGCCTGGAGTTCGGGACAGGGTAAGGAGACCCAGTACTTC	CAWSSGQGKETQYF
TRBD1	TRBV29-1	TRBJ1-5	.	TGCAGCGTCGGACAGGAGCTCAATCAGCCCCAGCATTTT	CSVGQELNQPQHF
.	TRBV23-1	TRBJ1-5	.	TGCGCCAGCACCGACAGCTGCAATCAGCCCCAGCATTTT	CASTDSCNQPQHF
.	TRBV7-2	TRBJ2-3	.	TGTGCCAGCATCCCTTTCCTAGCTCTCCGCACAGATACGCAGTATTTT	CASIPFLALRTDTQYF
.	TRBV28	TRBJ2-3	.	TGTGCCAGCAGTTTCCAGCACAGAACGCAGTATTTT	CASSFQHRTQYF
TRBD1	TRBV28	TRBJ1-2	.	TGTGCCAGCAACAACGGACAGGCCGGAAGCATTTTTAACTATGGCTACACCTTC	CASNNGQAGSIFNYGYTF
TRBD1	TRBV5-1	TRBJ2-4	.	TGCGCCAGCAGCTTGACCGTCGGACAGGGGGCTAAAAACATTCAGTACTTC	CASSLTVGQGAKNIQYF
TRBD1	TRBV2	TRBJ2-2	once	TGTGCCAGCAGTGAGACGACAGGGGGCCTCACCGGGGAGCTGTTTTTT	CASSETTGGLTGELFF
.	TRBV4-3	TRBJ1-6	.	TGCGCCAGCAGCCAAGATCCCCCTTTCAGCTCCTATAATTCACCCCTCCACTTT	CASSQDPPFSSYNSPLHF